This is a list of T cell receptor beta chains from one sample in a study of graft-versus-host responses after intestinal transplantation. For these receptors, no antigen is known. This table comes from immunoSEQ multiplex PCR, and its TCRdb copy is limited to in-frame clones, with some not included. The sample includes 95,000 to 110,000 clones, about 88% of them seen just once. The sample was unstimulated CD4+ T cells sorted from spleen or lymph node cells, taken before intestinal transplant. The receptors shown here come from a human donor who received an intestinal transplant. CDR3s include the opening cysteine and the closing phenylalanine or tryptophan. Fields, in order: J gene, clone size, V gene, D gene, CDR3 DNA, CDR3 protein. A D gene is named only where the DNA matches it firmly. Rows give clone size only sometimes, using once, few, many, or a class for an expanded clone.

J gene: TRBJ2-3
clone size: -
V gene: TRBV14
D gene: -
CDR3 DNA: TGTGCCAGCAGCCAGAGGGGGGTCCGGCTTATTAGCACAGATACGCAGTATTTT
CDR3 protein: CASSQRGVRLISTDTQYF

J gene: TRBJ2-1
clone size: -
V gene: TRBV7-2
D gene: TRBD2
CDR3 DNA: TGTGCCAGCAGCCCGACTAGCGGGAGGTTTAATGAGCAGTTCTTC
CDR3 protein: CASSPTSGRFNEQFF

J gene: TRBJ2-7
clone size: -
V gene: TRBV7-9
D gene: -
CDR3 DNA: TGTGCCAGCAGAAAGCAAGACTACGAGCAGTACTTC
CDR3 protein: CASRKQDYEQYF

J gene: TRBJ1-5
clone size: -
V gene: TRBV6-1
D gene: -
CDR3 DNA: TGTGCCAGCAGTGATATGGGTAATCAGCCCCAGCATTTT
CDR3 protein: CASSDMGNQPQHF

J gene: TRBJ2-1
clone size: -
V gene: TRBV7-2
D gene: -
CDR3 DNA: TGTGCCAGCAGCTTAGCTTGGTGGTCCTACAATGAGCAGTTCTTC
CDR3 protein: CASSLAWWSYNEQFF

J gene: TRBJ2-1
clone size: -
V gene: TRBV6-1
D gene: -
CDR3 DNA: TGTGCCAGCAGCCCCAGCCATGAGCAGTTCTTC
CDR3 protein: CASSPSHEQFF

J gene: TRBJ1-5
clone size: -
V gene: TRBV5-4
D gene: -
CDR3 DNA: TGTGCCAGCAGCTCTAGCAGGGCCCCCTACGATCAGCCCCAGCATTTT
CDR3 protein: CASSSSRAPYDQPQHF

J gene: TRBJ2-1
clone size: -
V gene: TRBV6-1
D gene: TRBD1
CDR3 DNA: TGTGCCAGCACTGGGGGGACAGGTGACAATGAGCAGTTCTTC
CDR3 protein: CASTGGTGDNEQFF

J gene: TRBJ1-1
clone size: -
V gene: TRBV18
D gene: -
CDR3 DNA: TGTGCCAGCTCACCGGGATCTGAAGCTTTCTTT
CDR3 protein: CASSPGSEAFF

J gene: TRBJ2-7
clone size: -
V gene: TRBV10-2
D gene: TRBD2
CDR3 DNA: TGCGCCAGCAGTCAGCGGGAGGAGGAGCAGTACTTC
CDR3 protein: CASSQREEEQYF

J gene: TRBJ1-2
clone size: -
V gene: TRBV28
D gene: -
CDR3 DNA: TGTGCCAGCAGTTTAGTACAGGCGGGCTATGGCTACACCTTC
CDR3 protein: CASSLVQAGYGYTF

J gene: TRBJ2-5
clone size: -
V gene: TRBV7-6
D gene: TRBD2
CDR3 DNA: TGTGCCAGCAGCTTAGGGAGAGCGGGGGGGATTCAAGAGACCCAGTACTTC
CDR3 protein: CASSLGRAGGIQETQYF

J gene: TRBJ2-1
clone size: -
V gene: TRBV19
D gene: -
CDR3 DNA: TGTGCCTCCCCCGGGAGGGACAGGGTATACAATGAGCAGTTCTTC
CDR3 protein: CASPGRDRVYNEQFF

J gene: TRBJ1-6
clone size: -
V gene: TRBV28
D gene: -
CDR3 DNA: TGTGCCAGCATCGTGGGAGGTTTTAATTCACCCCTCCACTTT
CDR3 protein: CASIVGGFNSPLHF

J gene: TRBJ2-1
clone size: -
V gene: TRBV5-6
D gene: TRBD1
CDR3 DNA: TGTGCCAGCAGCTTAAGGGGGCTGACCTACAATGAGCAGTTCTTC
CDR3 protein: CASSLRGLTYNEQFF

J gene: TRBJ2-7
clone size: -
V gene: TRBV11-2
D gene: TRBD2
CDR3 DNA: TGTGCCAGCAGCGGTACCGGGACTAGCGGTTACTCCTACGAGCAGTACTTC
CDR3 protein: CASSGTGTSGYSYEQYF

J gene: TRBJ2-7
clone size: once
V gene: TRBV7-9
D gene: -
CDR3 DNA: TGTGCCAGCAGCTTATATGAACATTACTCCTACGAGCAGTACTTC
CDR3 protein: CASSLYEHYSYEQYF

J gene: TRBJ1-3
clone size: -
V gene: TRBV9
D gene: -
CDR3 DNA: TGTGCCAGCAGCCCACAGCTATCTTCTGGAAACACCATATATTTT
CDR3 protein: CASSPQLSSGNTIYF

J gene: TRBJ2-5
clone size: -
V gene: TRBV29-1
D gene: TRBD2
CDR3 DNA: TGCAGCGTTATACTCGGGAGGACCCAAGAGACCCAGTACTTC
CDR3 protein: CSVILGRTQETQYF

J gene: TRBJ2-7
clone size: once
V gene: TRBV11-2
D gene: -
CDR3 DNA: TGTGCCAGCAGCTTACCCCGAGGGAATTCCGTCTACGAGCAGTACTTC
CDR3 protein: CASSLPRGNSVYEQYF

J gene: TRBJ2-5
clone size: once
V gene: TRBV29-1
D gene: -
CDR3 DNA: TGCAGCGTTTATAGCGTACAAGAGACCCAGTACTTC
CDR3 protein: CSVYSVQETQYF

J gene: TRBJ2-1
clone size: few
V gene: TRBV7-9
D gene: -
CDR3 DNA: TGTGCCAGCAGCTTAGTTTCAGTGGGCAATGAGCAGTTCTTC
CDR3 protein: CASSLVSVGNEQFF

J gene: TRBJ2-5
clone size: -
V gene: TRBV4-1
D gene: TRBD2
CDR3 DNA: TGCGCCAGCAGCCAGGTCGGACTAGCGGGGAGGGAGACCCAGTACTTC
CDR3 protein: CASSQVGLAGRETQYF

J gene: TRBJ2-5
clone size: -
V gene: TRBV6-5
D gene: TRBD2
CDR3 DNA: TGTGCCAGCAGTCGATGGCGGGGGGAGACCCAGTACTTC
CDR3 protein: CASSRWRGETQYF

J gene: TRBJ2-7
clone size: -
V gene: TRBV27
D gene: TRBD2
CDR3 DNA: TGTGCCAGCAAGACTAGCGGGAGTATTTATGAGCAGTACTTC
CDR3 protein: CASKTSGSIYEQYF

J gene: TRBJ2-1
clone size: -
V gene: TRBV18
D gene: TRBD1
CDR3 DNA: TGTGCCAGCTCACCGGGACAGGGGGGATACAATGAGCAGTTCTTC
CDR3 protein: CASSPGQGGYNEQFF

J gene: TRBJ2-1
clone size: -
V gene: TRBV29-1
D gene: -
CDR3 DNA: TGCAGCGTCACTCCCTGGGGCCGCAAGGTGAATGAGCAGTTCTTC
CDR3 protein: CSVTPWGRKVNEQFF

J gene: TRBJ1-6
clone size: -
V gene: TRBV6-1
D gene: -
CDR3 DNA: TGTGCCAGCAGCTCAGGGCTGCGGAATTCACCCCTCCACTTT
CDR3 protein: CASSSGLRNSPLHF

J gene: TRBJ2-5
clone size: -
V gene: TRBV27
D gene: -
CDR3 DNA: TGTGCCAGCAGTTTGACCTGGGGTTTCCAAGAGACCCAGTACTTC
CDR3 protein: CASSLTWGFQETQYF

J gene: TRBJ2-1
clone size: -
V gene: TRBV5-4
D gene: TRBD2
CDR3 DNA: TGTGCCAGCAGCCTCCATAAACTAGCGGGGGGGCGTATGAATGAGCAGTTCTTC
CDR3 protein: CASSLHKLAGGRMNEQFF

J gene: TRBJ2-7
clone size: -
V gene: TRBV6-1
D gene: TRBD1
CDR3 DNA: TGTGCCACCCTAGGACAGGGATACTACGAGCAGTACTTC
CDR3 protein: CATLGQGYYEQYF

J gene: TRBJ2-1
clone size: -
V gene: TRBV19
D gene: TRBD2
CDR3 DNA: TGTGCCAGTAGTATGAGGCTAGCGGCCTACAATGAGCAGTTCTTC
CDR3 protein: CASSMRLAAYNEQFF

J gene: TRBJ2-3
clone size: -
V gene: TRBV2
D gene: -
CDR3 DNA: TGTGCCAGCAGTGTCGACAGGCCAGACCCCACAGATACGCAGTATTTT
CDR3 protein: CASSVDRPDPTDTQYF

J gene: TRBJ2-1
clone size: -
V gene: TRBV7-3
D gene: TRBD1
CDR3 DNA: TGTGCCAGCAGCTTCGACAGGGGGCTTAATGAGCAGTTCTTC
CDR3 protein: CASSFDRGLNEQFF

J gene: TRBJ2-3
clone size: -
V gene: TRBV2
D gene: TRBD2
CDR3 DNA: TGTGCCAGCAACCGACGGGGGGGGAACACAGATACGCAGTATTTT
CDR3 protein: CASNRRGGNTDTQYF

J gene: TRBJ2-7
clone size: -
V gene: TRBV4-1
D gene: TRBD1
CDR3 DNA: TGCGCCAGCAGCCAGGGGCGAGGGACAGGGACCTACGAGCAGTACTTC
CDR3 protein: CASSQGRGTGTYEQYF

J gene: TRBJ2-3
clone size: -
V gene: TRBV2
D gene: -
CDR3 DNA: TGTGCCAGCAGACCGACAGTTAGCACAGATACGCAGTATTTT
CDR3 protein: CASRPTVSTDTQYF

J gene: TRBJ2-7
clone size: -
V gene: TRBV5-1
D gene: -
CDR3 DNA: TGCGCCAGCAGCTTGGCAGTAGGGAACTCCTACGAGCAGTACTTC
CDR3 protein: CASSLAVGNSYEQYF

J gene: TRBJ1-1
clone size: few
V gene: TRBV10-3
D gene: -
CDR3 DNA: -
CDR3 protein: CAISAGQDFSKLSF

J gene: TRBJ2-3
clone size: once
V gene: TRBV4-1
D gene: -
CDR3 DNA: TGCGCCAGCAGCCAAGATCCACTGAAGCGGTCTGGGCCAAAATCCACAGATACGCAGTATTTT
CDR3 protein: CASSQDPLKRSGPKSTDTQYF

J gene: TRBJ2-5
clone size: -
V gene: TRBV5-1
D gene: TRBD1
CDR3 DNA: TGCGCCAGCAGCTTGACATCAGGGGGCGGAGAGACCCAGTACTTC
CDR3 protein: CASSLTSGGGETQYF